The text below deals with one TCR beta chain. Its binding antigen is unknown. The sample holds no much larger clone one base away, and base qualities are not on file. In total, approximately 700 healthy bone marrow donors made up the cohort. At the time of sampling, all cohort members were nominally healthy, though unrecorded immune exposures were likely present. The donor was CMV seronegative and was included in the group of a few hundred seronegative cohort members. Every donor gave a peripheral blood sample, and the peripheral blood mononuclear cells from that sample were used for TCR beta sequencing. Genomic DNA extraction from the blood cell samples was performed with the Qiagen DNeasy Blood Extraction Kit. The CDR3 goes from the cysteine to the phenylalanine over 17 residues. The sequence is cut down to CDR3 DNA, 51 bases in frame from base 1. According to the germline V gene, CDR1 reads MDHEN and CDR2 reads SYDVKM. V loses 7 bases at its end and J loses 3 bases; junction bases beyond the gene matches: 14.

These data are taken from a study of cytomegalovirus exposure and HLA in healthy donors (TCRdb year 2017). With respect to the entire study: An earlier analysis of roughly 610 of the donors reported about 300 Gb of sequence data and 117 million unique TCR beta sequences obtained from about 180 million T cells. The study was designed to test whether signatures of past pathogen exposure could be identified by cataloging public T cell receptors. The number of typed donors differed by locus: about 620-640 for A, B, C, DRB1 and DQB1; about 520 for DQA1; roughly 600 for DPA1; and roughly 450 for DPB1. In an earlier analysis of a few hundred of the donors, high-throughput TCR beta sequencing was used to judge whether each TCR beta V gene segment behaved as functional or pseudogenic. A later analysis re-analyzed previously published TCR beta repertoires from 500 to 700 donors and added high-resolution HLA genotyping to study TCR occurrence patterns. Class I and class II HLA loci were covered by the typing at four-digit resolution. Roughly 310 gigabases of sequencing data and 70 million to 100 million unique TCR sequences were included in an early release covering about 700 HLA-typed donors. Besides the first cohort of 666 subjects, a separate validation cohort made up of 120 different subjects was used. The study profiled the T cell repertoires of hundreds of subjects by immunosequencing and related them to cytomegalovirus serostatus. Every repertoire in the discovery cohort had been generated on one and the same sequencing platform. Because of strong linkage in the cohort, four or five DR-DQ haplotypes were treated as single units for association and clustering. Rather than using new phenotypic data, the later analysis identified candidate immune exposures from TCR beta sequences and from how often those sequences occurred across donors. Of the roughly 410 genotyped donors, 75% to 85% were placed in the genetic ancestry cluster associated with self-reported Caucasian donors. Across under 500 genotyped donors of the cohort, an average of about 220,000 unique TCR beta nucleotide sequences per donor were sequenced, and roughly a sixth of those sequences were non-productive. A later genetic analysis used genome-wide SNP genotypes for about three fifths of the 666 donors, treating that subset as a discovery cohort. Donor age, sex, ethnicity and CMV serostatus were compiled together with the repertoire data. The study combined high-throughput TCR immunosequencing, statistical association of individual TCRs with disease status, and machine learning to predict cytomegalovirus infection status. Overall study results and their limits: In an earlier analysis of around 600 of the donors, most TCR beta V segments were observed in productive rearrangements about 87% or about 30% of the time, broadly matching IMGT annotations. A later genetic analysis associated a missense DCLRE1C variant with V-gene and J-gene trimming of TCR beta chains, and an independent cohort replicated the association. In a later analysis, HLA-associated TCR beta chains were found to be more clonally expanded and to have lower generation probabilities than equally common non-associated chains. The study listed 150 to 200 TCR beta chains as associated with cytomegalovirus. It was suggested by the authors that the approach could potentially be generalized to other disease states and immunological phenotypes. According to a later analysis, parvovirus B19, influenza, CMV and Epstein-Barr virus appeared linked to several top co-occurrence clusters. In a later analysis, most CMV-associated TCR beta chains were found to appear HLA-restricted, with HLA associations seemingly driven largely by CMV exposure. The 87-base-pair reads could not distinguish some IMGT-functional V segments, including TRBV6-2 and TRBV6-3, so those segments were excluded. The cohort was sequenced for TCR beta chains only, and without alpha or paired-chain data the features that could be detected were limited. A few of the identified cytomegalovirus-associated TCR beta chains were confirmed in vitro to be specific for cytomegalovirus antigens. A further reported finding was that TCR beta sequences accurately predicted the HLA-A and HLA-B alleles for most subjects in the first cohort. The earlier analysis of almost 600 of the donors excluded fewer than 20 rarely observed V segments, including chromosome 9 orphons, because counts were too low. Most TCR sequences were observed very rarely across donors, whereas some public TCRs were present in many individuals. In a later analysis, some 17,000 TCR beta sequences were associated with specific HLA alleles at a false discovery rate of 0.05. Linkage disequilibrium might explain the correlated functional status among segregating V segments, but an unknown experimental factor could not be excluded. A later genetic analysis reported fewer N-insertions in productive TCRs among donors in an Asian-associated ancestry cluster than the approximately 670-donor mean. When HLA alleles, especially DR and DQ, strongly co-occurred, attributing TCR associations to individual alleles was difficult. According to a later analysis, TCR association rates differed among HLA loci, with DRB1 alleles showing the most associated TCRs and HLA-C alleles showing the fewest. A cluster of highly shared sequence variants was judged likely to be a technical artifact of the sequencing pipeline. Because HLA typing was missing for some donors at each locus, association tests included only the typed subset. Sequencing depth was assumed to be roughly uniform across donors in the presence/absence analyses, though that assumption may not hold. The classifier was reported to diagnose cytomegalovirus status with high specificity and sensitivity in both the original and validation cohorts. The only immune exposure information available for the cohort was CMV serostatus.

Libraries came from the immunoSEQ multiplex PCR assay. For the multiplex PCR, a mixture combining 60 forward primers for TCR Vbeta segments and 13 reverse primers for TCR Jbeta segments was used. A multiplex PCR assay on genomic DNA amplified the CDR3 region of rearranged TCR beta genes. On the Illumina HiSeq System, the amplified TCR beta libraries were sequenced as 87-base-pair reads. The study's processing was this. A later analysis counted some 80 million unique TCR beta chains across the 666 repertoires, and some 11 million of these chains were shared by at least two donors. To remove PCR and sequencing errors, raw reads were error-corrected and collapsed into unique sequences using a nearest-neighbor algorithm that merged closely related sequences. Alignment of CDR3 sequences to IMGT reference sequences was used to assign V, D and J gene segments. For a sequence to be retained, a match of at least six nucleotides to both a V gene segment and a J gene segment was required. A rearrangement was called productive if the CDR3 had no stop codons and remained in frame with V and J, and every other rearrangement was called non-productive. Following IMGT convention, CDR3 was defined as the stretch from the second conserved V-encoded cysteine up to the conserved J-encoded phenylalanine. In an earlier analysis of 550 to 650 of the donors, sequences lacking an unambiguous match to a single V gene segment were excluded. An earlier analysis of a few hundred of the donors classified V segments as functional when productive rearrangements were above 56.7% and as segregating when the standard deviation between donors was above 5%. A statistical classification framework was developed to diagnose cytomegalovirus status using the catalog of TCR beta chain sequences. A later analysis assigned V and J genes by comparing TCR nucleotide sequences with IMGT/GENE-DB human TR gene sequences. Using the TCRdist pipeline, a later analysis assigned CDR3 sequences along with most-parsimonious VDJ recombination scenarios. In a later analysis, each TCR beta chain was defined by its CDR3 amino acid sequence together with its V-gene family, and reads without a unique V-gene family were excluded. A later analysis removed roughly 590 highly shared, low-generation-probability nucleotide sequences to deal with suspected cross-contamination and a sequencing artifact. In a later analysis, a clonal expansion index was calculated for each public chain from normalized within-repertoire ranks of inferred template counts. In a later analysis, generation probabilities were computed with a VDJ recombination model fitted to out-of-frame rearrangements, and the resulting probabilities were checked against IGoR. In a later analysis, TCR-TCR, TCR-HLA and TCR-CMV co-occurrence was scored with hypergeometric tests, and a repertoire-size bias correction was applied to TCR pairs. False discovery rates were estimated in a later analysis by permuting HLA or CMV assignments 20 times. A later analysis grouped co-occurring TCRs with DBSCAN, adding TCRdist sequence similarity when clustering within HLA-allele-positive subsets. Repertoires with fewer than 30,000 or more than 120,000 public chains were left out of co-occurrence clustering, as were a few repertoires with anomalous nucleotide sharing. TCRdb retrieved this table from immuneACCESS and kept in-frame rearrangements only. Not all clones are present; in checked studies, unresolved V genes account for under half, and no reason is known for the remainder. V, J and clone size are those of that table, while D and trimming were read from the DNA. The sample data list 100,000 to 150,000 clones, and more than 75% of these were observed just once. The top ten constitute roughly 3.5% of the sample.

Input material: PBMCs. This chain is built from TRBV28 and TRBJ2-2, and 7 bases in between align with TRBD1. This TCR came from a man aged 40-55 years in good health and CMV-seronegative. The CDR3 region has the sequence CASTRKRRDSDTGELFF. The nucleotide sequence reads TGTGCCAGCACCAGAAAACGCCGGGACAGCGACACCGGGGAGCTGTTTTTT.